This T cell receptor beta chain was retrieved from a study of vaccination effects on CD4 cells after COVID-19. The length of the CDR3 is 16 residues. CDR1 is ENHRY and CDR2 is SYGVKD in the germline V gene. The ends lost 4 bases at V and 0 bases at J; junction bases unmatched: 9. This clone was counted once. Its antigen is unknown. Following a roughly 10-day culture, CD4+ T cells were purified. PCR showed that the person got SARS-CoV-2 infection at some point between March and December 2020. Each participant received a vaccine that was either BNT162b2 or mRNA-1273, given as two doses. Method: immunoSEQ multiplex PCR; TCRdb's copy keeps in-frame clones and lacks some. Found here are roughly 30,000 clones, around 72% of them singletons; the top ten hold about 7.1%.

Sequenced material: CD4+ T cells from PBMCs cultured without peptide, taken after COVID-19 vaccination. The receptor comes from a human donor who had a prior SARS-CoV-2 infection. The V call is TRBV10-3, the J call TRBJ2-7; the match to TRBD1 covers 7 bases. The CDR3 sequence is CAISGGQKRSSYEQYF. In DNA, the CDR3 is TGTGCCATCAGTGGGGGACAGAAGAGAAGCTCCTACGAGCAGTACTTC.